Included here is one T cell receptor beta chain sequence, with context. Its antigen is unknown. These data are taken from a study of T-cell memory formation after mild COVID-19. Study background: Largely donor-specific sequence clusters came from a couple of donors.

CDR3 length equals 14 residues. The germline V gene has CDR1 SGDLS and CDR2 YYNGEE. The V gene end was trimmed by 0 bases and the J gene end by 4 bases; junction bases not matched to a gene: 4. Study-wide results and caveats: Some clones that responded were present in memory (sampled pre-infection), which suggests cross-reactive memory joined.

After 5'RACE with constant-segment primers, TCR alpha and TCR beta cDNA libraries carrying sample barcodes and UMIs were obtained. TCRdb independently ran MiXCR on the 5' RACE reads; one entry per CDR3 protein. The sample shows roughly 170,000 distinct CDR3 sequences, about a fifth of them seen only once. The material sequenced was PBMCs or a T cell subset sorted from them (not recorded which). The origin of this receptor is an adult woman who had mild COVID-19 (a few samples of this study predate the infection). Cell type and time point are not known. This rearrangement joins TRBV9 to TRBJ2-7; 7 bases are a match to TRBD1. The DNA for the CDR3 is TGTGCCAGCAGCGTAGAGGGACAGCCTTACGAGCAGTACTTC. Protein: CASSVEGQPYEQYF.